Listed here are 4 T cell receptor beta chains from one sample, sequenced in a study of Graves' ophthalmopathy and Graves' hyperthyroidism. TCR beta CDR3 regions were amplified from RNA transcripts. HTBI primers were used in a first-round RT-PCR, which preceded a second-round multiplex PCR. TCRdb reanalysed the multiplex PCR reads using MiXCR and keeps one entry per CDR3 protein. The table includes around 1,000,000 distinct CDR3 sequences, approximately 35% detected once. Sample: peripheral blood or thyroid tissue (not recorded which). These receptors were obtained from an adult man with Graves' hyperthyroidism.

The chain combines TRBV11-2 with TRBJ2-7; 9 nucleotides align to TRBD1. The CDR3 is made up of 12 amino acids. In germline, CDR1 is SGHAT, CDR2 FQNNGV. The ends lost 8 bases at V and 5 bases at J; junction bases unmatched: 4. The chain's CDR3 is CASFRTGDEQYF. The DNA of the CDR3 is TGTGCCAGCTTTCGGACAGGGGACGAGCAGTACTTC.

The chain employs TRBV14 and TRBJ1-1, with TRBD1 identical over 7 bases. Germline values: CDR1 SGHDN, CDR2 FVKESK. Trimming took 1 base from V and 8 from J; bases not matched to a gene: 13. This CDR3 contains 16 residues. The CDR3 protein is CASSQVEQGRKKEAFF. CDR3 DNA: TGTGCCAGCAGCCAAGTCGAACAGGGGAGAAAGAAGGAAGCTTTCTTT. The whole variable domain, filled in from reference TRBV14 and TRBJ1-1, reads EAGVTQFPSHSVIEKGQTVTLRCDPISGHDNLYWYRRVMGKEIKFLLHFVKESKQDESGMPNNRFLAERTGGTYSTLKVQPAELEDSGVYFCASSQVEQGRKKEAFFGQGTRLTVV.

This chain uses TRBV29-1 with TRBJ1-1; no firm D call. CDR3 length: 12 amino acids. Trimming removed 7 bases from V and 1 base from J, with 10 bases in between. Germline values: CDR1 SQVTM, CDR2 ANQGSEA. CDR3 residues: CSARTWNTEAFF. DNA for the CDR3: TGCAGCGCCCGGACGTGGAACACTGAAGCTTTCTTT.

V is TRBV7-3 and J is TRBJ2-5; TRBD2 aligns across 7 bases. The germline V gene has CDR1 SGHTA and CDR2 FQGTGA. The V segment lost 6 bases and the J segment 4 bases; nucleotides outside the gene matches: 8. The CDR3 consists of 14 residues. The CDR3 sequence: CASRDSGAVETQYF. As DNA, the CDR3 is TGTGCCAGCAGAGACAGCGGGGCTGTAGAGACCCAGTACTTC.